This section outlines one T cell receptor beta chain sequence together with its context. Its target is unknown. Libraries were prepared by immunoSEQ multiplex PCR; TCRdb keeps only in-frame clonotypes and omits some of them. The sample has more than 95,000 clones, 90% seen once; the top ten hold around 7.8%. The record originates from a study of T cell responses to AZD1222 COVID-19 vaccine. Study findings and constraints: The donors showed a predominance of white British ancestry and of females, with possible underestimation of clonal diversity.

The sample here was peripheral blood, taken on day 0 of AZD1222 vaccination. This receptor was taken from an adult in good health.

As DNA, the CDR3 is TGTGCCAGCAGCGTAGTGGGAGGGATGGGGACTGAAGCTTTCTTT. Its protein product is CASSVVGGMGTEAFF. This chain links TRBV9 with TRBJ1-1, with no clear D. The CDR3 is made up of 15 amino acids. Trimming took off 0 bases at V and 5 bases at J, with 14 bases between the two ends. CDR1 and CDR2 (germline): SGDLS, YYNGEE.